The clone carrying this T cell receptor beta chain has more than one count but fewer than ten. What it binds is not known. The junction had 10 bases not matched to a gene; V was cut back by 5 bases and J by 9 bases. The CDR3 spans 15 residues. The V gene's germline CDR1 is SGDLS and CDR2 YYNGEE. On the basis of clinical symptoms, serum thyroxine and TRAb, thyroid ultrasound and orbital computed tomography, diagnoses were made. The source of the sample is a study of T cells in Graves' hyperthyroidism and ophthalmopathy. Looking at the study overall: Before any treatment, at initial diagnosis, peripheral blood was collected. Study-level findings and limits: The model predicted ophthalmopathy a median around seven months before onset. In the analysis, a 13 V-J model separated ophthalmopathy from stable hyperthyroidism.

Researchers took RNA transcripts and amplified the TCR beta CDR3 regions from them. An initial round of RT-PCR targeting the TCR CDR3 relied on the HTBI primer set. TCRdb independently ran MiXCR on the multiplex PCR reads; one entry per CDR3 protein. The table lists hundreds of thousands of distinct CDR3 sequences, 11% to 15% of them singletons. Material: blood. The J gene is TRBJ2-1, the V gene TRBV9, with 11 positions matching TRBD1. The receptor was derived from a woman between 18 and 29 years old with Graves' hyperthyroidism. The CDR3 here is CASRPGTGGLGEQFF. CDR3 DNA: TGTGCCAGCAGACCCGGGACAGGGGGTCTAGGTGAGCAGTTCTTC. The full variable domain, completed using reference TRBV9 and TRBJ2-1, is DSGVTQTPKHLITATGQRVTLRCSPRSGDLSVYWYQQSLDQGLQFLIQYYNGEERAKGNILERFSAQQFPDLHSELNLSSLELGDSALYFCASRPGTGGLGEQFFGPGTRLTVL.